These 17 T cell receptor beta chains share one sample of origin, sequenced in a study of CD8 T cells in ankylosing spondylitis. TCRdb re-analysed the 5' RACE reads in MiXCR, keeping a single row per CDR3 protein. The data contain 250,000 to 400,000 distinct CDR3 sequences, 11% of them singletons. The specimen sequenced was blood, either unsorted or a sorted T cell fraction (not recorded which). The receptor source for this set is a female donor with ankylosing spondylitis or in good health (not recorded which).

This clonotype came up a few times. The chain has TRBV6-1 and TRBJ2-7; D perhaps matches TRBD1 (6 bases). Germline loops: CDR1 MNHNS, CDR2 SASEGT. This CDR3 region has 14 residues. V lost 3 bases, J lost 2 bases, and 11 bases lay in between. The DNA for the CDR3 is TGTGCCAGCAGTGAGCAGGGGTCAACCTACGAGCAGTACTTC. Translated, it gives CASSEQGSTYEQYF.

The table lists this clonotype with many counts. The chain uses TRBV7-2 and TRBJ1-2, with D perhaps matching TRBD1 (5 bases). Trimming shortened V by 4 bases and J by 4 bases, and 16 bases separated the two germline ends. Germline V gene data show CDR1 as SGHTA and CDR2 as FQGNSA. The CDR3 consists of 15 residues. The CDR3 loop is CASSSNRDPLYGYTF. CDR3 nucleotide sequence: TGTGCCAGCAGCTCCAACCGGGACCCCCTCTATGGCTACACCTTC.

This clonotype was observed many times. As DNA, the CDR3 is TGCAGTGCTAGAGATGTAGGGACAGGGTTTTCCTACGAGCAGTACTTC. It encodes CSARDVGTGFSYEQYF. V and J are TRBV20-1 and TRBJ2-7; TRBD1 matches at 9 bases. The CDR3 covers 16 residues. The V and J ends lost 0 bases and 1 base, in that order; junction bases with no gene match: 7. Looked up from germline, CDR1 is DFQATT and CDR2 is SNEGSKA (reference sequence).

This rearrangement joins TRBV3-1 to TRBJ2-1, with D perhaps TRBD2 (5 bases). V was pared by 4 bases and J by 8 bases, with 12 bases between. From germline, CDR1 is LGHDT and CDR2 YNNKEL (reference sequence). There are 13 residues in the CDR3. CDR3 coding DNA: TGTGCCAGCAGCCGACGGGGAGTGCATGAGCAGTTCTTC. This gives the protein CASSRRGVHEQFF.

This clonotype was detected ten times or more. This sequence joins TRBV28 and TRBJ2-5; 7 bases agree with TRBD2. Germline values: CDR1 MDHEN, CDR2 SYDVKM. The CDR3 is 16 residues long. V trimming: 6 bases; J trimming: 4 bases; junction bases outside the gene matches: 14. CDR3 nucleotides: TGTGCCAGCAGCTCAACTTGGACTAGTATTACAGAGACCCAGTACTTC. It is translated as CASSSTWTSITETQYF.

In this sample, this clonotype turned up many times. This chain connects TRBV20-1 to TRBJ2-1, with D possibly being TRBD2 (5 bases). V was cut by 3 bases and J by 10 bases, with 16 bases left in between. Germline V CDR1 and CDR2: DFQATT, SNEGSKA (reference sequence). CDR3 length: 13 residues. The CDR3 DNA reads TGCAGTGCTAGCGGACTGGTTACAATCGAGCAGTTCTTC. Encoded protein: CSASGLVTIEQFF.

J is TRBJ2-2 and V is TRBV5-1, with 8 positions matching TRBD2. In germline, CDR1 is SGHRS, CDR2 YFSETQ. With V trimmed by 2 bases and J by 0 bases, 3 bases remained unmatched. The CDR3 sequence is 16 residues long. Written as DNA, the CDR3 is TGCGCCAGCAGCTTAGGCGGGAGGACGAACACCGGGGAGCTGTTTTTT. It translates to CASSLGGRTNTGELFF.

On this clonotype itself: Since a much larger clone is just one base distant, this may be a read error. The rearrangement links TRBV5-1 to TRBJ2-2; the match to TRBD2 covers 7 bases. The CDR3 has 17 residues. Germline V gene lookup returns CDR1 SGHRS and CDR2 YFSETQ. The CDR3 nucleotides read TGCGCCAGCAGCCCCTCCCCTAGCGGCTCGAACACCGGGGAGCCGTTTTTT. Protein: CASSPSPSGSNTGEPFF.

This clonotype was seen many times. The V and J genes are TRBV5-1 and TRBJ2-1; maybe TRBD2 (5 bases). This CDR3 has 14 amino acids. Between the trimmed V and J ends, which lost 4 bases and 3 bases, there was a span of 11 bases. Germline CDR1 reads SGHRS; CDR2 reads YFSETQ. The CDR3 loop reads CASSGIRDYNEQFF. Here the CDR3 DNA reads TGCGCCAGCAGCGGAATCCGGGACTACAATGAGCAGTTCTTC.

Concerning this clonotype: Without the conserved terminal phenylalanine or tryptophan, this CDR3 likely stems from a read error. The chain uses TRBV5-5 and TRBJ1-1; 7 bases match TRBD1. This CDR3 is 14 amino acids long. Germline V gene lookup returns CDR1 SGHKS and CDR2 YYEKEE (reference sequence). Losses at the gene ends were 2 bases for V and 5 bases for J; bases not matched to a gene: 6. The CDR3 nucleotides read TGTGCCAGCAGCTTCGACAGGGTAAGGACTGAAGCTTTCTCT. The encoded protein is CASSFDRVRTEAFS.

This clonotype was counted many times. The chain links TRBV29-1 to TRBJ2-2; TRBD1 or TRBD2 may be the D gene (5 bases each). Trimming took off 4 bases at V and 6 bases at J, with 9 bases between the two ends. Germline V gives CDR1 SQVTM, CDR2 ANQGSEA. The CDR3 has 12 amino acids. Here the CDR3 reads CSVGLGAGELFF. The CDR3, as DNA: TGCAGCGTTGGTTTGGGGGCCGGGGAGCTGTTTTTT.

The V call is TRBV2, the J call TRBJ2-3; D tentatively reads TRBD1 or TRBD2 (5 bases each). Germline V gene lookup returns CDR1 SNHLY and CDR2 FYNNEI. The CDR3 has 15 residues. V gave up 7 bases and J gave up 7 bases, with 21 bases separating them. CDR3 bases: TGTGCCAGCACCGAGGGGATAAGGGCCGGGAATACGCAGTATTTT. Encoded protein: CASTEGIRAGNTQYF.

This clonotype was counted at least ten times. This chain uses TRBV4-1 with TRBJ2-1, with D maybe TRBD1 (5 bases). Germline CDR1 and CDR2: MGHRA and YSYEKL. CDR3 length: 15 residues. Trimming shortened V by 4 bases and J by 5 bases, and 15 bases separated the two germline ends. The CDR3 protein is CASSRPSQGNNEQFF. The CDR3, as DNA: TGCGCCAGCAGCCGCCCGAGTCAGGGTAACAATGAGCAGTTCTTC.

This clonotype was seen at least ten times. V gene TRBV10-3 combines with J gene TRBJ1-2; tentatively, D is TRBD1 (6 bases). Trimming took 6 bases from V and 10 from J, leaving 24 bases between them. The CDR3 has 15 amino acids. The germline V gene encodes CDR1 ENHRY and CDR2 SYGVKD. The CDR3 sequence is CAIRQGSTPMVDYTF. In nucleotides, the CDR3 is TGTGCCATCAGGCAGGGGTCGACTCCTATGGTCGACTACACCTTC.

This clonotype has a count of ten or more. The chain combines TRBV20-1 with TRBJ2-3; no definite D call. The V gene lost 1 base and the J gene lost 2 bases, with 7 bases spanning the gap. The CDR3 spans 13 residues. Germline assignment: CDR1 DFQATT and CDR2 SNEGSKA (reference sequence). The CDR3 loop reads CSARGGFTDTQYF. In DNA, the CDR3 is TGCAGTGCTAGAGGTGGTTTCACAGATACGCAGTATTTT.

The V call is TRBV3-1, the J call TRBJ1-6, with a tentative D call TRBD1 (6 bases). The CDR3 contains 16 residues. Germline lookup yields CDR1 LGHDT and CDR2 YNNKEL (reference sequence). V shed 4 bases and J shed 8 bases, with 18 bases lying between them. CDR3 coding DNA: TGTGCCAGCAGCCTTGATCCACAGGGATGGTATTCACCCCTCCACTTT. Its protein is CASSLDPQGWYSPLHF.

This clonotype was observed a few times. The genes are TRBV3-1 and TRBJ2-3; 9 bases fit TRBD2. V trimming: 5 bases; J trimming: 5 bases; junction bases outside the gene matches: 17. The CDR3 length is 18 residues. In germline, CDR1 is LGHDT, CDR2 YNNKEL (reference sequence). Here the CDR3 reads CASSSPLVGGGGGDTQYF. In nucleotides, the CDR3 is TGTGCCAGCAGCTCCCCCCTGGTGGGCGGGGGGGGCGGAGATACGCAGTATTTT.